Below, one T cell receptor beta chain is given with its context. Antigen unknown. The CDR3 has 19 amino acids. Germline V gene sequence: CDR1 LNHDA, CDR2 SQIVND (reference sequence). The ends lost 4 bases at V and 5 bases at J; junction bases unmatched: 21. Researchers partitioned CD4+ cells into CD45RA+ naive and CD45RA-negative memory subsets. Deep-level settings were used for running the assay. Using about 0.2 ug DNA, tens of thousands of T cell genomes, the sorted-subset replicate PCRs were run. The assay was immunoSEQ multiplex PCR, and TCRdb's table has in-frame clones only and misses some. This table has over a million clones, around 78% appearing once. The data belong to a study of shared clonotypes between healthy human individuals. Study-level findings and limits: In general, naive subsets displayed greater estimated richness than memory subsets did.

The sequence was collected from a man aged 18 to 30 in good health. Some clones in this sample may be carry-over from other donors' samples. The sample taken for sequencing was memory CD4+ T cells from PBMCs. Subset in this sample: CD45RA-negative fraction. The rearrangement uses TRBV19 and TRBJ2-5; TRBD1 matches at 8 bases. The CDR3 coding sequence is TGTGCCAGTAGTACAGGAAAGTATTACCGGGACAGGAGGAGGGAGACCCAGTACTTC. Its translation is CASSTGKYYRDRRRETQYF.